Listed below are T cell receptor beta chains from one sample, sequenced in a study of blood T cell repertoires in COVID-19. Profiled with immunoSEQ multiplex PCR; TCRdb holds only in-frame clones, not every one. The data contain roughly 60,000 clones, about nine tenths of them singletons. The sequencing sample was made of peripheral blood. These receptors were taken from a human donor with acute or convalescent COVID-19. The donor label of this sample is uncertain. The CDR3 runs from the conserved cysteine through the conserved F or W. A D gene is named only where the DNA matches it firmly. The listing skips clone size in some rows; elsewhere it reads once, few, many or a size class.

TRBJ1-4 NA TRBV9 TRBD1 CASSAAGTGVEKLFF TGTGCCAGCAGCGCCGCCGGGACAGGGGTTGAAAAACTGTTTTTT
TRBJ2-5 NA TRBV25-1 NA CASRLGGGETQYF TGTGCCAGCAGGCTTGGGGGAGGAGAGACCCAGTACTTC
TRBJ1-5 NA TRBV19 TRBD1 CASSMNRGTGAQHF TGTGCCAGTAGTATGAATCGAGGGACAGGAGCACAGCATTTT
TRBJ2-3 NA TRBV5-1 TRBD1 CASSLDRGADTQYF TGCGCCAGCAGCTTGGACAGGGGGGCAGATACGCAGTATTTT
TRBJ2-3 NA TRBV14 TRBD1 CASSSGTGEGTDTQYF TGTGCCAGCAGCTCCGGGACAGGGGAGGGAACAGATACGCAGTATTTT
TRBJ2-7 few TRBV27 TRBD1 CASSFIGTGNEQYF TGTGCCAGCAGTTTTATCGGGACAGGGAACGAGCAGTACTTC
TRBJ1-4 NA TRBV7-6 NA CASSLRGGGWTNEKLFF TGTGCCAGCAGCTTACGGGGGGGCGGATGGACTAATGAAAAACTGTTTTTT
TRBJ2-7 NA TRBV2 NA CASSETVYEQYF TGTGCCAGCAGCGAAACAGTGTACGAGCAGTACTTC
TRBJ2-1 NA TRBV6-6 TRBD1 CASRVQGLDYNEQFF TGTGCCAGCAGGGTACAGGGGCTAGACTACAATGAGCAGTTCTTC
TRBJ1-6 NA TRBV7-2 TRBD1 CASSQRQGRLNSPLHF TGTGCCAGCAGCCAGAGACAGGGGAGATTAAATTCACCCCTCCACTTT
TRBJ1-4 NA TRBV5-1 NA CASSLGGLANEKLFF TGCGCCAGCAGCTTGGGAGGGCTGGCTAATGAAAAACTGTTTTTT